This TCR beta chain was recorded in a study of OX40 agonist ivuxolimab in advanced cancers. The wider study: The study gave patients intravenous ivuxolimab at 0.01 to 10 mg/kg every 2 weeks. Partial response was recorded in three patients: one hepatocellular carcinoma and two cutaneous melanoma cases.

The table lists this clone with a count of one. Antigen specificity is unknown. Profiling relied on immunoSEQ multiplex PCR, and the TCRdb table lists in-frame clones only, not all of them. The sample has more than 9,500 clones, approximately 80% seen once. A history of autoimmune disease or systemic immunosuppression excluded patients. Broader study findings: The work left the antigen specificity of expanded peripheral T cells undetermined.

Germline values: CDR1 SGHDT, CDR2 YYEEEE. Trimming removed 0 bases from V and 4 bases from J, with 17 bases in between. The CDR3 covers 17 residues. The clonotype originates from an adult with an advanced solid tumor such as melanoma, head and neck, liver or kidney cancer. V and J are TRBV5-6 and TRBJ2-1; D possibly corresponds to TRBD1 (6 bases). The material was CD4+ or CD8+ T cells sorted from blood, obtained in a trial of the OX40 agonist ivuxolimab. CDR3 bases: TGTGCCAGCAGCTTGGGATCCCGACAGGCCGATTACAATGAGCAGTTCTTC. Translating it yields CASSLGSRQADYNEQFF.